The clone carrying this T cell receptor beta chain was seen more than once but under ten times. Its antigen is still unknown. This sample was taken from a study of T cell repertoires in cytomegalovirus infection. Study-wide results and limits: Pooled public TCR beta family frequency picked out CMV carriers with the relevant HLA. Clonotypes of TCR beta that were HLA-C-restricted and CMV-specific dominated the ex vivo response.

TCRdb re-called the reads through MiXCR, storing one row per CDR3 protein. This table holds approximately 220,000 distinct CDR3 sequences, about 40% found once. This CDR3 has 15 amino acids. V shed 5 bases, J shed 10 bases, and the junction held 13 bases outside the gene matches. Germline loops: CDR1 SEHNR, CDR2 FQNEAQ (reference sequence). The chain carries TRBV7-9 and TRBJ2-1, with 8 positions matching TRBD2. The clonotype comes from a human donor in good health (CMV status not recorded). Some clones in this sample may be carry-over from other donors' samples. The specimen comprised CD8+ T cells from cultured PBMCs, sampled from culture after CMV antigen stimulation. CDR3: CASSPPRLAGWEQFF. Here the CDR3 DNA reads TGTGCCAGCAGCCCGCCGCGGCTAGCGGGCTGGGAGCAGTTCTTC.